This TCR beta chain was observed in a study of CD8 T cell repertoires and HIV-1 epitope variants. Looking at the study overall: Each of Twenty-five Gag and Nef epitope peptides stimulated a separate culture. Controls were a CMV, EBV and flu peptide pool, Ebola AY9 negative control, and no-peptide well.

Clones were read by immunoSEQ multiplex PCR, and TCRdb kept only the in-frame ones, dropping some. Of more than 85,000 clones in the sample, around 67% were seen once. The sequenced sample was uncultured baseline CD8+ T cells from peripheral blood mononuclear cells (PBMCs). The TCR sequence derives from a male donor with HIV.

CDR3 DNA: TGTGCCAGCAGCTGGGGGCAGTCAGGCTACAATGAGCAGTTCTTC. This gives the protein CASSWGQSGYNEQFF. V gene TRBV7-8 combines with J gene TRBJ2-1, with D tentatively TRBD1 (6 bases). This CDR3 contains 15 residues. CDR1 SGHVS and CDR2 FQNEAQ come from the germline V gene. V lost 4 bases and J 3 bases, leaving 13 bases between the germline ends.